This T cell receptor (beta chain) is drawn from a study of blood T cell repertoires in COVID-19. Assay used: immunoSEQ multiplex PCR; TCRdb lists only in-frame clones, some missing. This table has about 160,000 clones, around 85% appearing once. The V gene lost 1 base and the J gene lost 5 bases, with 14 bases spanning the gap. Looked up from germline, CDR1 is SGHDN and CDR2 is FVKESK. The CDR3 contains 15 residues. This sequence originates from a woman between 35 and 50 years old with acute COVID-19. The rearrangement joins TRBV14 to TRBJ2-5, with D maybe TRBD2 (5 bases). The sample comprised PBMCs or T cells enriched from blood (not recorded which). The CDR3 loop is CASSQGREYGETQYF. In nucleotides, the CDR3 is TGTGCCAGCAGCCAAGGACGGGAATATGGGGAGACCCAGTACTTC.